This TCR beta chain comes out of a study of blood T cell repertoires in COVID-19. Looking at the study overall: Specimens from acute and convalescent COVID-19 originated in the United States, Italy and Spain. Sources were T cells, B-cell-depleted T cells, or PBMCs; the material itself was cDNA or gDNA.

The germline gives CDR1 MNHEY, CDR2 SMNVEV (reference sequence). The ends lost 3 bases at V and 2 bases at J; junction bases unmatched: 6. The CDR3 covers 15 residues. Per the original methods: Using reference gene primer amplification, nucleated cell counts were estimated. Assay: immunoSEQ multiplex PCR; the TCRdb copy retains only in-frame clones and omits some. Clone size and V and J calls were adopted from that table, with D and trimming inferred from the DNA. The repertoire holds some 150,000 clones, with about 77% as singletons. This receptor was taken from a man between 60 and 75 years old with acute or convalescent COVID-19. V and J are TRBV27 and TRBJ2-7; TRBD2 agrees at 8 bases. The sequencing sample was made of peripheral blood. As DNA, the CDR3 is TGTGCCAGCAGTTTCCAAGCGGGAGACACCTACGAGCAGTACTTC. Translation gives CASSFQAGDTYEQYF.